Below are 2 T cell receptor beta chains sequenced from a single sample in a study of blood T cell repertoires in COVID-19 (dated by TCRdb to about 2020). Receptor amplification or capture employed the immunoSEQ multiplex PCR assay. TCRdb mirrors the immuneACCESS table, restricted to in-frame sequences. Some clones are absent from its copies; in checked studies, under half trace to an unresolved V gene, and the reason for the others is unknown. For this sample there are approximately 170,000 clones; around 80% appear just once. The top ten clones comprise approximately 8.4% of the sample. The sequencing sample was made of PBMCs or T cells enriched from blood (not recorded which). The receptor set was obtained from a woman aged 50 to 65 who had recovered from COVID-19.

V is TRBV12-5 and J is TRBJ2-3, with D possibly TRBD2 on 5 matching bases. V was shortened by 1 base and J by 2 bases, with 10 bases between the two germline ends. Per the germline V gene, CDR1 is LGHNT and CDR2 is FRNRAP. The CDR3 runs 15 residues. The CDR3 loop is CASGLGGQHTDTQYF. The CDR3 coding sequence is TGTGCTAGTGGTTTGGGAGGGCAACACACAGATACGCAGTATTTT.

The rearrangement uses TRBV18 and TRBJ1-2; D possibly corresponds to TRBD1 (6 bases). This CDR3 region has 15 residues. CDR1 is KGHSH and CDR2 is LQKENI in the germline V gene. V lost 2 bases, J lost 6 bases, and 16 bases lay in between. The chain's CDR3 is CASSPELMGADGYTF. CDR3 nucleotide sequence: TGTGCCAGCTCACCAGAACTAATGGGGGCGGATGGCTACACCTTC.